This entry describes one T cell receptor (beta chain). Its antigen is unidentified. The CDR3 length is 18 residues. Trimming shortened V by 0 bases and J by 0 bases, and 15 bases separated the two germline ends. Germline V gene data show CDR1 as KGHSH and CDR2 as LQKENI. The table came from immunoSEQ multiplex PCR; TCRdb's copy has only in-frame clones and leaves some out. The table has about 140,000 clones, over 75% seen once. The data belong to a study of cytotoxic CD8 clonotypes in ibrutinib-treated CLL. Study-level findings and limits: Baseline levels of clonality went above those of age-matched healthy donors and moved with circulating CD8+ T-cell counts.

This clonotype was obtained from a human donor with chronic lymphocytic leukemia. Specimen: PBMCs, collected after 36 months of ibrutinib treatment. The chain uses TRBV18 and TRBJ2-4; no firm D call. In DNA form, the CDR3 reads TGTGCCAGCTCACCACCTGACTGGGAAACTCTAGCCAAAAACATTCAGTACTTC. Amino acids: CASSPPDWETLAKNIQYF.